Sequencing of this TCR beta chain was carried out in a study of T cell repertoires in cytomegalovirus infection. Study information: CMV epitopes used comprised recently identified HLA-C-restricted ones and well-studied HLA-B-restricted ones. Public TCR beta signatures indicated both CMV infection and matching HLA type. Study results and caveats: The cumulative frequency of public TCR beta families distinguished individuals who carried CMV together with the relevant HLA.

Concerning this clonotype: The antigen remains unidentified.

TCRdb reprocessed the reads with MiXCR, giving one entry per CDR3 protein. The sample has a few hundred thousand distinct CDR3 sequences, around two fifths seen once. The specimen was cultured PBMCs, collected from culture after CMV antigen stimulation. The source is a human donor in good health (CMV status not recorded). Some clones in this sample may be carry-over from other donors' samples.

This chain's CDR3 is CASSFEPNQPQHF. CDR3 DNA: TGTGCCAGCAGCTTTGAGCCCAATCAGCCCCAGCATTTT. The chain couples TRBV7-2 to TRBJ1-5, with no clear D. This CDR3 has 13 residues. V was pared by 3 bases and J by 3 bases, with 6 bases between. Germline CDR1 SGHTA, CDR2 FQGNSA.